This T cell receptor beta chain was captured in a study of blood T cell repertoires in COVID-19. In the original workflow: It was from reference gene primer amplification that nucleated cell counts were estimated. TCRdb's table, derived via immunoSEQ multiplex PCR, lists solely in-frame clones and lacks some. Clone size and V and J calls were adopted from that table, with D and trimming inferred from the DNA. The data hold 59,000 or so clones, with around 84% observed a single time. Sequencing was carried out using peripheral blood. This sequence originates from a man aged 55 to 70 with acute or convalescent COVID-19.

The CDR3 sequence: CASSTGDYGYTF. CDR3 nucleotides: TGTGCCAGTAGTACCGGTGACTATGGCTACACCTTC. V usage is TRBV19 and J usage is TRBJ1-2, with D hard to call. Trimming left V 4 bases short and J 3 bases short, with 6 bases between. The germline CDR1 and CDR2 sequences are LNHDA and SQIVND (reference sequence). The CDR3 length is 12 residues.